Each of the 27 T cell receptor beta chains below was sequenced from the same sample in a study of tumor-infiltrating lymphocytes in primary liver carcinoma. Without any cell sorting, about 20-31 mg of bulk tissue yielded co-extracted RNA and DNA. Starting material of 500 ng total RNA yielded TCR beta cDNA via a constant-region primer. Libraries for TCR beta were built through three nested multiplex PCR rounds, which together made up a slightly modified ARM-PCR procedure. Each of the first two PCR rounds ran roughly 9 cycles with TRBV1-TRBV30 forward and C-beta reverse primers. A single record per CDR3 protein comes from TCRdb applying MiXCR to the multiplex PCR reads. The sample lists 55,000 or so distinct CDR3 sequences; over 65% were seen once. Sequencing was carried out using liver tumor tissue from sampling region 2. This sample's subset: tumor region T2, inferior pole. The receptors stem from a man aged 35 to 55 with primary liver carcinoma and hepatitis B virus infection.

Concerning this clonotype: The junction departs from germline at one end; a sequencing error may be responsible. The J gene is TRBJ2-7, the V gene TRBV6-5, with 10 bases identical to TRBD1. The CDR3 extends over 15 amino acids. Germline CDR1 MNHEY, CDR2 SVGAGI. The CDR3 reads CASNVDRGLNYGQYF. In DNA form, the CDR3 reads TGTGCCAGCAACGTTGACAGGGGGCTCAACTACGGGCAGTACTTC.

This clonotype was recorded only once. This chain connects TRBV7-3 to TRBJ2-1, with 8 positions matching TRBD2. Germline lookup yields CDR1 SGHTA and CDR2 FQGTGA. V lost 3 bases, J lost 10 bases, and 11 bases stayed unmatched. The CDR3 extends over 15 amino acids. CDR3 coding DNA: TGTGCCAGCAGCTTGACTAGCGAGAAACCCAAAGAGCAGTTCTTC. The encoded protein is CASSLTSEKPKEQFF.

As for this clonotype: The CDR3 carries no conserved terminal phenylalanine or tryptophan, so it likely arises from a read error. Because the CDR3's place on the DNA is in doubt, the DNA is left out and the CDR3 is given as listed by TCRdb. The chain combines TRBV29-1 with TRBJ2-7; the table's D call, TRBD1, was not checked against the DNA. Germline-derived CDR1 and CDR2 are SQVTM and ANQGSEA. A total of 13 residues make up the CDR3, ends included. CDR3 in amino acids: CSVTGTGREEQYL.

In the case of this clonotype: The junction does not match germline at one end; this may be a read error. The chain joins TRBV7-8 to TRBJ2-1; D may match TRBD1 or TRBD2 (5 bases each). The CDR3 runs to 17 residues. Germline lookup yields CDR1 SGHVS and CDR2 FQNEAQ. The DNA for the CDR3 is TGTGCCAGCAGCCCAAGGACCCTGACTGCGCGAGGGGATGAGCGGTTCTTC. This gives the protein CASSPRTLTARGDERFF.

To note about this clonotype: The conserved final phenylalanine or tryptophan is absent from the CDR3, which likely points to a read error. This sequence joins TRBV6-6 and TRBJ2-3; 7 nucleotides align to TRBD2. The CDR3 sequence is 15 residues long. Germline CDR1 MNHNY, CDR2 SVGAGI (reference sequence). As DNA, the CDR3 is TGTGCCAGTTACTACAGGACGGGAGGTACAGATGCGCAGTATTTA. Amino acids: CASYYRTGGTDAQYL.

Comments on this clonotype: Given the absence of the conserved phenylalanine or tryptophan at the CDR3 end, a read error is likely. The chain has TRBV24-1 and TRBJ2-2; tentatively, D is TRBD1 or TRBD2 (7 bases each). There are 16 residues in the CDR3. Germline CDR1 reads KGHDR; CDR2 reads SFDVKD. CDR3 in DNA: TGTGTCACCAGTGATTCCCGACAGGGAGGGACCGGGGAGCTGTTTCTT. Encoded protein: CVTSDSRQGGTGELFL.

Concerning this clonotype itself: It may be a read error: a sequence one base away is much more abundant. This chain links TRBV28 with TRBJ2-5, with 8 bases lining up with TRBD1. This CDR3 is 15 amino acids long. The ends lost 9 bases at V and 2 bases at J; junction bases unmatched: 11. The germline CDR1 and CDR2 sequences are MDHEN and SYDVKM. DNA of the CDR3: TGTGCCAGAGGATTAAACTACAGGGGGCAAGAGACCCAGTACTTC. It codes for CARGLNYRGQETQYF.

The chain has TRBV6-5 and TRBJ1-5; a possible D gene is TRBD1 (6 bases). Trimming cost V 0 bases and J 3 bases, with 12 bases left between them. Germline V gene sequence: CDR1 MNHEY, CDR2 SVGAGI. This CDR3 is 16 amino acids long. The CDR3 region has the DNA TGTGCCAGCAGTTACTCTTGGGGGGGCAACAATCAGCCCCAGCATTTT. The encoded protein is CASSYSWGGNNQPQHF.

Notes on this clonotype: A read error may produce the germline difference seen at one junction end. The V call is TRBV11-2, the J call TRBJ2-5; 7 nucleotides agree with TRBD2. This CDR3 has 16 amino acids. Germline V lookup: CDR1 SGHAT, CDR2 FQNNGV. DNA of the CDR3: TGTGCCAACAGCCAAGCTCCTGACGGGGGGAAAGAAACCCAGTACTTC. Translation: CANSQAPDGGKETQYF. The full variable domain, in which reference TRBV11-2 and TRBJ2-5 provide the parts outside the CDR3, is EAGVAQSPRYKIIEKRQSVAFWCNPISGHATLYWYQQILGQGPKLLIQFQNNGVVDDSQLPKDRFSAERLKGVDSTLKIQPAKLEDSAVYLCANSQAPDGGKETQYFGPGTRLLVL.

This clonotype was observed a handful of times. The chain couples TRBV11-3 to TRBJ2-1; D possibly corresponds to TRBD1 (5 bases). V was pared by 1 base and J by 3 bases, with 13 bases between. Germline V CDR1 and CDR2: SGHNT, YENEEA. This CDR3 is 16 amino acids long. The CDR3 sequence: CASSLVTGADYNEQFF. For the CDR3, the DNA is TGTGCCAGCAGCTTAGTTACTGGGGCAGACTACAATGAGCAGTTCTTC.

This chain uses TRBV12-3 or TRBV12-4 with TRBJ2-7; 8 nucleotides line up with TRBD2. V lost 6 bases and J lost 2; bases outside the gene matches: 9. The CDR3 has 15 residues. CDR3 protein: CASSPLAGGPYEQYF. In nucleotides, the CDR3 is TGTGCCAGCAGCCCCCTAGCGGGTGGACCCTACGAGCAGTACTTC.

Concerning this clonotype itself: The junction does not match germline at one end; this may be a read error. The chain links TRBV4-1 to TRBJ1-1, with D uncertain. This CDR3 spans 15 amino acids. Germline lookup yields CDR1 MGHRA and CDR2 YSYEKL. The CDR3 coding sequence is TGCGTCAGCAGACACGCCGGGTCGGTGAACACTGAAGCTTTCTTT. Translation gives CVSRHAGSVNTEAFF.

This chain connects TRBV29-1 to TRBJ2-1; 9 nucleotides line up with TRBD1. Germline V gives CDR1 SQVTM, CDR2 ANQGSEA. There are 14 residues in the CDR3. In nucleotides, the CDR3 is TGCGGCGCAGCGGGACAGGGCGTATACAATGAGCAGTTCTTC. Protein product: CGAAGQGVYNEQFF.

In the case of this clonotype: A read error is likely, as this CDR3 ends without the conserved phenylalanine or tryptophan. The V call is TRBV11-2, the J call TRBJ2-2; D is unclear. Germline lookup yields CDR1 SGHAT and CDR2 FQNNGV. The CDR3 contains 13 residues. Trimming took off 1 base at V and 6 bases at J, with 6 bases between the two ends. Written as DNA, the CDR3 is TGTGCCAGCAGCTTAGCTGGGCCCGGGGAGCTGTTTCTC. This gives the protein CASSLAGPGELFL.

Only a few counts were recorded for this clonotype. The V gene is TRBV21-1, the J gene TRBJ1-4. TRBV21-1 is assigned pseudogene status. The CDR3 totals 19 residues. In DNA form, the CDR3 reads TGTGCCAGCAGCAAAGTCGTGGTATGGCGGGATTTCGTAGGTGAAAAACTGTTTTTT. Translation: CASSKVVVWRDFVGEKLFF.

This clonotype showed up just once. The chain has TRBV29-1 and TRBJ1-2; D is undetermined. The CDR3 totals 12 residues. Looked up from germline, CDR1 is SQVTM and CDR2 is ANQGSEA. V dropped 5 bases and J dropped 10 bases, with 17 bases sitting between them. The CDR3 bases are TGCAGCGTTAGAGTCAACTACTCTGACTACACCTTC. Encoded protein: CSVRVNYSDYTF.

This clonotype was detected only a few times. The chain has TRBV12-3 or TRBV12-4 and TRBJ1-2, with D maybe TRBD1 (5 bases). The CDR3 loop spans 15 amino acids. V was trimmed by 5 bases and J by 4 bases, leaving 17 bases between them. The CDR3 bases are TGTGCCAGCAGTACCCAGGGCAGGGCCGTCTATGGCTACACCTTC. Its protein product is CASSTQGRAVYGYTF.

CDR3 nucleotides: TGCAGTGCTACCGGGTCGGGAACGGAGTATGGCTACACCTTC. Its translation is CSATGSGTEYGYTF. This chain links TRBV20-1 with TRBJ1-2; D is unresolved. CDR1 and CDR2 (germline): DFQATT, SNEGSKA (reference sequence). Trimming removed 4 bases from V and 5 bases from J, with 17 bases in between. The CDR3 runs 14 residues.

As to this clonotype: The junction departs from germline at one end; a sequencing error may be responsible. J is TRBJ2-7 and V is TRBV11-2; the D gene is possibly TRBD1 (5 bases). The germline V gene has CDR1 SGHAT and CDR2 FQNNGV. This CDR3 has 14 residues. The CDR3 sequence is CASSLSGPHYEQHF. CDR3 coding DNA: TGTGCCAGCAGCTTATCAGGGCCCCACTATGAGCAGCACTTC.

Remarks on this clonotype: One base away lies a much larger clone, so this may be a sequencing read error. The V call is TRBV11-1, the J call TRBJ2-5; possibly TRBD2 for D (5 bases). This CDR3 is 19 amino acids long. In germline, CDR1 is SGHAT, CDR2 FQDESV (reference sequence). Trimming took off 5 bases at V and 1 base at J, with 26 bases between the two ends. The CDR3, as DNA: TGTGCCAGCAGCCCGCCCCCGGAGGTCAGGAAGGACCTCCAAGAGACCCAGTACTTC. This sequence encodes CASSPPPEVRKDLQETQYF.

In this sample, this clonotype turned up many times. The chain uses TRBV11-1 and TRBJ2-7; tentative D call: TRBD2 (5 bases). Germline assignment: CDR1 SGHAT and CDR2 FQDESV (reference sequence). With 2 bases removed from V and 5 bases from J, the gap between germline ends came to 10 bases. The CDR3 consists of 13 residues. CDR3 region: CASSLTVGDEQYF. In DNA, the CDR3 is TGTGCCAGCAGCTTAACGGTCGGGGACGAGCAGTACTTC. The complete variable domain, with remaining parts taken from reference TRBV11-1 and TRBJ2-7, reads EAEVAQSPRYKITEKSQAVAFWCDPISGHATLYWYRQILGQGPELLVQFQDESVVDDSQLPKDRFSAERLKGVDSTLKIQPAELGDSAMYLCASSLTVGDEQYFGPGTRLTVT.

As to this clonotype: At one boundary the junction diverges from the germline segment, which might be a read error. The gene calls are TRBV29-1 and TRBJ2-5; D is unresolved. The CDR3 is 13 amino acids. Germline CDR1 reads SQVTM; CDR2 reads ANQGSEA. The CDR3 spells CSVEGTPKEIQYF. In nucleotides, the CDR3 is TGCAGCGTTGAAGGCACACCCAAAGAGATCCAGTACTTC.

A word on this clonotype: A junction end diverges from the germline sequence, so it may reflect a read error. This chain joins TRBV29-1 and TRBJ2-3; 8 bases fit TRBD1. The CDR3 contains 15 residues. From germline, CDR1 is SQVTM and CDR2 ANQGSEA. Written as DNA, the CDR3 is TGCAGCGTTGAAACCCGGAACAGGGGGTCAGATACGCATTATTTT. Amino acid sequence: CSVETRNRGSDTHYF.

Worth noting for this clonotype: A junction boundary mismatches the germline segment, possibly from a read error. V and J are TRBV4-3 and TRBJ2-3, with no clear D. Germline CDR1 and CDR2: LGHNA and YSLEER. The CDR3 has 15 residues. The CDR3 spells CASNQGVVLADTLYF. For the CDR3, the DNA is TGTGCCAGCAACCAAGGAGTCGTCTTAGCAGATACGCTGTATTTT.

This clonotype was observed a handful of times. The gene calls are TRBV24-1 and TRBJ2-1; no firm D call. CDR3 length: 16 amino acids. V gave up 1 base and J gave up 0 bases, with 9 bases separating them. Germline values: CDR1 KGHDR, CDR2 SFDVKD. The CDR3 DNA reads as TGTGCCACCAGTGATTTAACTGGGGACTCCTACAATGAGCAGTTCTTC. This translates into CATSDLTGDSYNEQFF.

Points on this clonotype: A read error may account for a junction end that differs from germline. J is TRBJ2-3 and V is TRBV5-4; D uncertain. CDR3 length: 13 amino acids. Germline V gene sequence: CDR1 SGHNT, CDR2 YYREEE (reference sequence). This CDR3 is CASRLAGEDTQCF. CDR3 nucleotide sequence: TGTGCCAGCAGATTGGCTGGAGAAGATACGCAGTGTTTT.

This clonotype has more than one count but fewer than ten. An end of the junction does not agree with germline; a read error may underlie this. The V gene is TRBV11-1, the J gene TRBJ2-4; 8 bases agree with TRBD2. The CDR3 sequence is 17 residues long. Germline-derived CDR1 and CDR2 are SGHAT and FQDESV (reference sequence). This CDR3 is CVSSFPGTSGTKNIQYF. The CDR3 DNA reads TGTGTCAGCAGCTTTCCCGGGACTAGTGGGACCAAAAATATTCAGTACTTC.